This paragraph covers one TCR beta chain sequence. Its antigen is currently unknown. Some clones are missing from TCRdb's copy, which holds only in-frame ones; the method was immunoSEQ multiplex PCR. This sample yields 70,000 to 75,000 clones, of which roughly 90% are seen a single time; around 0.46% belongs to the top ten. This sample was taken from a study of OX40 agonist ivuxolimab in advanced cancers. Study-level information: The study reported partial responses in three patients: one hepatocellular carcinoma, two cutaneous melanoma.

Looked up from germline, CDR1 is SGHNT and CDR2 is YYREEE (reference sequence). The length of the CDR3 is 16 residues. V lost 4 bases to trimming and J lost 4 bases; unmatched junction nucleotides: 10. General study findings and limits: The investigators did not determine what antigen specificity the expanded peripheral T cells had.

The genes are TRBV5-4 and TRBJ2-5; TRBD1 agrees at 10 bases. This sequence was found in an adult with an advanced solid tumor such as melanoma, head and neck, liver or kidney cancer. This specimen was CD4+ or CD8+ T cells sorted from blood, taken in a trial of the OX40 agonist ivuxolimab. CDR3 amino acids: CASSNAGTGVRETQYF. CDR3 bases: TGTGCCAGCAGCAATGCCGGGACAGGGGTACGAGAGACCCAGTACTTC.